Below are 20 T cell receptor beta chains sequenced from a single sample in a study of T cell clonotyping in hematopoietic cell transplantation. Sequencing was performed with immunoSEQ multiplex PCR; in TCRdb, only in-frame clones are kept and a portion is missing. Of roughly 29,000 clones in the sample, around nine tenths were seen once. Here the sequenced sample was PBMCs, taken 100 days after allogeneic stem cell transplant. Receptors originate from a female patient aged 50-65 years who had an allogeneic stem cell transplant from a related donor, so the T cells may come from the graft donor. Some clones in this sample may be carry-over from other donors' samples.

The CDR3 loop is CASSSPSVHEQYF. The CDR3 coding sequence is TGTGCCAGCAGCTCCCCCTCGGTCCACGAGCAGTACTTC. The rearrangement links TRBV7-2 to TRBJ2-7; D remains ambiguous. This CDR3 contains 13 residues. Germline CDR1 is SGHTA and CDR2 is FQGNSA. Trimming took off 4 bases at V and 5 bases at J, with 12 bases between the two ends.

The V call is TRBV18, the J call TRBJ1-2; tentative D call: TRBD1 (5 bases). This CDR3 is 13 amino acids long. V shed 3 bases and J shed 3 bases, with 8 bases lying between them. Germline CDR1 is KGHSH and CDR2 is LQKENI. The CDR3 coding sequence is TGTGCCAGCTCACCGGGGGAGTACTATGGCTACACCTTC. Translating gives CASSPGEYYGYTF.

The chain links TRBV7-9 to TRBJ1-1; D is uncertain. The V and J ends lost 2 bases and 1 base respectively, with 11 bases between them. Per germline, CDR1 SEHNR and CDR2 FQNEAQ (reference sequence). This CDR3 contains 15 residues. CDR3 in DNA: TGTGCCAGCAGCTTAAATGGCGGGTCGAACACTGAAGCTTTCTTT. It encodes CASSLNGGSNTEAFF.

The V call is TRBV23-1, the J call TRBJ2-7; 10 bases are shared with TRBD2. TRBV23-1 is flagged as an ORF with uncertain function. The V gene end was trimmed by 9 bases and the J gene end by 4 bases; junction bases not matched to a gene: 6. The CDR3 has 13 amino acids. CDR3 residues: CARAAGGPYEQYF. CDR3 sequence (DNA): TGCGCCAGAGCAGCGGGGGGGCCTTACGAGCAGTACTTC.

The rearrangement uses TRBV6-5 and TRBJ1-1; D not resolved. With 2 bases removed from V and 1 base from J, the gap between germline ends came to 11 bases. Germline V gene sequence: CDR1 MNHEY, CDR2 SVGAGI. The CDR3 sequence is 15 residues long. The CDR3 reads CASSYAGMGNTEAFF. CDR3 bases: TGTGCCAGCAGTTACGCCGGGATGGGGAACACTGAAGCTTTCTTT.

The rearrangement uses TRBV5-4 and TRBJ2-5, with no clear D. V was trimmed by 0 bases and J by 3 bases, leaving 15 bases between them. This CDR3 has 16 amino acids. CDR1 and CDR2 from the germline V gene are SGHNT and YYREEE (reference sequence). This CDR3 is CASSLVLGSKKETQYF. DNA for the CDR3: TGTGCCAGCAGCTTGGTCTTGGGGTCGAAAAAAGAGACCCAGTACTTC.

V usage is TRBV5-1 and J usage is TRBJ1-6, with a possible D match to TRBD1 (5 bases). CDR1 is SGHRS, CDR2 YFSETQ, per germline. The V end was cut by 4 bases, the J end by 0 bases, with 11 bases between. This CDR3 is built from 16 residues. The CDR3 spells CASSPEGSSYNSPLHF. Here the CDR3 DNA reads TGCGCCAGCAGCCCCGAGGGGAGCTCCTATAATTCACCCCTCCACTTT. The variable domain in full, with the rest retrieved from reference TRBV5-1 and TRBJ1-6, is KAGVTQTPRYLIKTRGQQVTLSCSPISGHRSVSWYQQTPGQGLQFLFEYFSETQRNKGNFPGRFSGRQFSNSRSEMNVSTLELGDSALYLCASSPEGSSYNSPLHFGNGTRLTVT.

The chain uses TRBV6-5 and TRBJ1-1, with 7 bases lining up with TRBD1. Per germline, CDR1 MNHEY and CDR2 SVGAGI. J lost 11 bases, V lost 2 bases, and 8 bases had no gene match. The CDR3 totals 13 residues. CDR3 DNA: TGTGCCAGCAGTTACGAAGGGGGCTGGGGCGCTTTCTTT. As protein: CASSYEGGWGAFF.

The rearrangement links TRBV7-2 to TRBJ2-3; 9 positions agree with TRBD2. The CDR3 consists of 19 residues. The V and J ends lost 5 bases and 1 base, in that order; junction bases with no gene match: 16. Germline lookup yields CDR1 SGHTA and CDR2 FQGNSA. CDR3 DNA sequence: TGTGCCAGCAGCCCCCGGGGGGCGGGGGGGATCCGGGGCACAGATACGCAGTATTTT. Translation gives CASSPRGAGGIRGTDTQYF.

V usage is TRBV5-4 and J usage is TRBJ2-7, with 7 bases lining up with TRBD1. Trimming removed 4 bases from V and 2 bases from J; junction bases left unmatched: 6. Looked up from germline, CDR1 is SGHNT and CDR2 is YYREEE (reference sequence). The CDR3 sequence is 14 residues long. The CDR3 bases are TGTGCCAGCAGCCAACGACAGGGTACCTACGAGCAGTACTTC. Its translation: CASSQRQGTYEQYF.

The chain joins TRBV5-1 to TRBJ1-1; D not certain. The germline CDR1 and CDR2 sequences are SGHRS and YFSETQ. The CDR3 is 13 residues long. The V and J ends lost 7 bases and 1 base respectively, with 11 bases between them. In DNA, the CDR3 is TGCGCCAGCTCCTTTCAGCCGAACACTGAAGCTTTCTTT. Protein product: CASSFQPNTEAFF.

The rearrangement uses TRBV9 and TRBJ2-3; D gene ambiguous. The length of the CDR3 is 12 residues. CDR1 is SGDLS, CDR2 YYNGEE, per germline. Trimming took off 3 bases at V and 7 bases at J, with 9 bases between the two ends. CDR3 coding DNA: TGTGCCAGCAGCGAGGGTGGATATACGCAGTATTTT. Residues: CASSEGGYTQYF.

This chain uses TRBV15 with TRBJ2-7; 7 nucleotides line up with TRBD1. Looked up from germline, CDR1 is LNHNV and CDR2 is YYDKDF (reference sequence). The CDR3 runs to 14 residues. The junction had 5 bases not matched to a gene; V was cut back by 6 bases and J by 0 bases. CDR3 nucleotides: TGTGCCACCAGGGCCCGGACAGGCTCCTACGAGCAGTACTTC. Protein: CATRARTGSYEQYF.

The chain is built from TRBV4-2 and TRBJ2-1; 8 bases fit TRBD2. Trimming at V came to 0 bases and at J to 1 base, leaving 5 bases not matched to a gene. Germline V gene lookup returns CDR1 LGHNA and CDR2 YNFKEQ. CDR3 length: 17 amino acids. The CDR3 sequence: CASSQEGGGWSYNEQFF. As DNA, the CDR3 is TGTGCCAGCAGCCAAGAGGGCGGGGGGTGGTCCTACAATGAGCAGTTCTTC.

The chain uses TRBV5-1 and TRBJ2-3; D not resolved. From germline, CDR1 is SGHRS and CDR2 YFSETQ. The CDR3 extends over 14 amino acids. The V gene lost 0 bases and the J gene lost 4 bases, with 9 bases spanning the gap. CDR3 nucleotide sequence: TGCGCCAGCAGCTTGGGGGAATTCGCAGATACGCAGTATTTT. This codes for CASSLGEFADTQYF.

This clone showed up just once. V gene TRBV4-2 combines with J gene TRBJ1-2, with D possibly being TRBD1 (6 bases). Germline CDR1 is LGHNA and CDR2 is YNFKEQ. Trimming shortened V by 0 bases and J by 0 bases, and 17 bases separated the two germline ends. CDR3 size: 18 residues. This CDR3 reads CASSQELLTGRANYGYTF. The CDR3 nucleotides are TGTGCCAGCAGCCAAGAACTGCTGACAGGCCGAGCTAACTATGGCTACACCTTC.

The chain links TRBV30 to TRBJ2-3, with 7 bases lining up with TRBD2. Germline V gene data show CDR1 as GTSNPN and CDR2 as SVGIG (reference sequence). The junction had 10 bases not matched to a gene; V was cut back by 6 bases and J by 13 bases. This CDR3 contains 11 residues. As DNA, the CDR3 is TGTGCCTGTTCTGGGGGGGTAGGGGAGTATTTT. Translated, it gives CACSGGVGEYF. The variable domain in full, completed from reference TRBV30 and TRBJ2-3, reads SQTIHQWPATLVQPVGSPLSLECTVEGTSNPNLYWYRQAAGRGLQLLFYSVGIGQISSEVPQNLSASRPQDRQFILSSKKLLLSDSGFYLCACSGGVGEYFGPGTRLTVL.

The chain uses TRBV2 and TRBJ2-1, with 8 bases identical to TRBD2. This CDR3 has 15 amino acids. Germline loops: CDR1 SNHLY, CDR2 FYNNEI. After removal of 1 base from V and 9 bases from J, the junction contained 8 bases not matched to a gene. CDR3 DNA: TGTGCCAGCAGTGAAGGAGCGGGGGCCCTCCTTGAGCAGTTCTTC. Its protein product is CASSEGAGALLEQFF.

This chain uses TRBV18 with TRBJ2-7; no clear D. The CDR3 extends over 13 amino acids. In germline, CDR1 is KGHSH, CDR2 LQKENI. The ends were cut back, 1 base at V and 2 bases at J, with 6 bases in the middle. CDR3 DNA: TGTGCCAGCTCACCACAGGGAACCTACGAGCAGTACTTC. Encoded protein: CASSPQGTYEQYF.

The V and J genes are TRBV11-1 and TRBJ1-3; D gene unclear. V lost 1 base to trimming and J lost 4 bases, with 2 bases between them. This CDR3 spans 12 amino acids. The germline V gene encodes CDR1 SGHAT and CDR2 FQDESV (reference sequence). The CDR3 sequence: CASSLGGNTIYF. CDR3 nucleotide sequence: TGTGCCAGCAGCTTAGGAGGAAACACCATATATTTT.